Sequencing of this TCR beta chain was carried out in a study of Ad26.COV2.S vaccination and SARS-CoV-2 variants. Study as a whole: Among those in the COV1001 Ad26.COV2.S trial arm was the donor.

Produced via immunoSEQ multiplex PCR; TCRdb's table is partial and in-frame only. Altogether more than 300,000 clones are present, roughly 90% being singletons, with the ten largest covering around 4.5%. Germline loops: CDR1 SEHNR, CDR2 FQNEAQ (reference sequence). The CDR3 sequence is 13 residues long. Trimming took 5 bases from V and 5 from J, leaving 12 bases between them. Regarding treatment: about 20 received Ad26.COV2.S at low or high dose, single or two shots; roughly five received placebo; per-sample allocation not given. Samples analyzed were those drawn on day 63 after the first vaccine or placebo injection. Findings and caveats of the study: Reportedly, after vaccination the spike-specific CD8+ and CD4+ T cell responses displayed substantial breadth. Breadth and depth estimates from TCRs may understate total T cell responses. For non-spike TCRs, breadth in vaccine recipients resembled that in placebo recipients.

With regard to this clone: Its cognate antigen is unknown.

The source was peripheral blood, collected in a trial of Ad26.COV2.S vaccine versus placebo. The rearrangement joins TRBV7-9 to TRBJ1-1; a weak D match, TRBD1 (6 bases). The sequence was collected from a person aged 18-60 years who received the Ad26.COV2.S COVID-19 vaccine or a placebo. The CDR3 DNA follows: TGTGCCAGCAGCCAACAGGGTATGACTGAAGCTTTCTTT. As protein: CASSQQGMTEAFF.